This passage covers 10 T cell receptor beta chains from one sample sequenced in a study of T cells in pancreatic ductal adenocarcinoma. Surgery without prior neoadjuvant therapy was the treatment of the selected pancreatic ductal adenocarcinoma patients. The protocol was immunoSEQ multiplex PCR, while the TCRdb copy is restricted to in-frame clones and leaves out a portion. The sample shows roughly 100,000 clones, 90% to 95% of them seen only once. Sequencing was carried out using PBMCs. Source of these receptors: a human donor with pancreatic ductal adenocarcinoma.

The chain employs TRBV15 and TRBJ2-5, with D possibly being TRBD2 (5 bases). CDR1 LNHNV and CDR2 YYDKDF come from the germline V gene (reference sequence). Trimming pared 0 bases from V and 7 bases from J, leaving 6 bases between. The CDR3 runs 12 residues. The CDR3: CATSRDEGTQYF. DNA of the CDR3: TGTGCCACCAGCAGAGATGAGGGGACCCAGTACTTC.

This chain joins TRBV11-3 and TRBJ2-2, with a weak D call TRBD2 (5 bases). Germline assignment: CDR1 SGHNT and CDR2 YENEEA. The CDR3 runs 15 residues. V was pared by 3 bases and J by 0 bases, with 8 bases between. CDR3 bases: TGTGCCAGCAGCTTCGGAGGACCGAACACCGGGGAGCTGTTTTTT. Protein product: CASSFGGPNTGELFF.

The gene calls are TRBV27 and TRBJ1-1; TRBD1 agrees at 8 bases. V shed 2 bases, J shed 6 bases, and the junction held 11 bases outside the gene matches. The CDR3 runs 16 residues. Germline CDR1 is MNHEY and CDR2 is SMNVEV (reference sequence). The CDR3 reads CASSLDPGTGGAEAFF. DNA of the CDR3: TGTGCCAGCAGTTTAGACCCGGGGACAGGTGGGGCTGAAGCTTTCTTT.

CDR3 region: CASSSTPGGFGYGYTF. In DNA, the CDR3 is TGTGCCAGCAGCTCCACCCCAGGGGGCTTCGGCTATGGCTACACCTTC. This rearrangement joins TRBV7-9 to TRBJ1-2, with 8 bases aligning to TRBD1. The trim removed 4 bases at V and 4 bases at J, leaving 11 bases unmatched. CDR3 length equals 16 residues. Germline CDR1 is SEHNR and CDR2 is FQNEAQ (reference sequence).

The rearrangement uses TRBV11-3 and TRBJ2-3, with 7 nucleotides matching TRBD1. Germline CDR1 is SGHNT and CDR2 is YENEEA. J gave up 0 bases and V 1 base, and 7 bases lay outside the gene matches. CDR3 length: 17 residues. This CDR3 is CASSLVTGTESTDTQYF. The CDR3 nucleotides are TGTGCCAGCAGCTTAGTTACCGGGACAGAGAGCACAGATACGCAGTATTTT.

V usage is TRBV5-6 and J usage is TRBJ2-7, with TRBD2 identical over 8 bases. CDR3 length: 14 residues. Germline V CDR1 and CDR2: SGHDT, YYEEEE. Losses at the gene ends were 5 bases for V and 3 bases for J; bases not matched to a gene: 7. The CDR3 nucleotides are TGTGCCAGCAGAAAGACCGGGACTAGCTACGAGCAGTACTTC. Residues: CASRKTGTSYEQYF. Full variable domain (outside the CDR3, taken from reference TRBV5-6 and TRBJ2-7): DAGVTQSPTHLIKTRGQQVTLRCSPKSGHDTVSWYQQALGQGPQFIFQYYEEEERQRGNFPDRFSGHQFPNYSSELNVNALLLGDSALYLCASRKTGTSYEQYFGPGTRLTVT.

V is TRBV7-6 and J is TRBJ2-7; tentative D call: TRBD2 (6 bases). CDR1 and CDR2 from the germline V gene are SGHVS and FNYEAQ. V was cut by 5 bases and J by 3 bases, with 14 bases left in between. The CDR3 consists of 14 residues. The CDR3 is CASSPSGLGYEQYF. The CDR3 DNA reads TGTGCCAGCAGCCCCAGCGGGCTTGGCTACGAGCAGTACTTC.

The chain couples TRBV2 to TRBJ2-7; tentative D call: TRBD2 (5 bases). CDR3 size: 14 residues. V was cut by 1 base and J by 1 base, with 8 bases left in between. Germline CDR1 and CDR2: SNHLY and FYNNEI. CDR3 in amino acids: CASSEVSESYEQYF. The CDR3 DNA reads TGTGCCAGCAGTGAAGTTAGCGAATCCTACGAGCAGTACTTC.

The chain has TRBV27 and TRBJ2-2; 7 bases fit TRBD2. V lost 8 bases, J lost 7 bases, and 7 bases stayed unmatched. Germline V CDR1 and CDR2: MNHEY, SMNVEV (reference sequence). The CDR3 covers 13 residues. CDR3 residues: CASAGLTGGELFF. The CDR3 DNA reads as TGTGCCAGCGCGGGACTAACTGGCGGGGAGCTGTTTTTT.

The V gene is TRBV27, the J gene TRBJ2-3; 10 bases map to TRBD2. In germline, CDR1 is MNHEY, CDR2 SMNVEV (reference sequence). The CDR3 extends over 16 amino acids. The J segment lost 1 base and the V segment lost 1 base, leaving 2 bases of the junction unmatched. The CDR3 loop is CASSLFGTSGTDTQYF. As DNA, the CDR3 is TGTGCCAGCAGTTTATTCGGGACTAGCGGCACAGATACGCAGTATTTT.